The 23 T cell receptor beta chains listed next were all sequenced from one sample in a study of blood T cell repertoires in COVID-19. Sequenced by immunoSEQ multiplex PCR; TCRdb stores in-frame clones only, minus some. The sample contains roughly 80,000 clones, almost 85% of which appear only once. Input material: peripheral blood. The receptors come from a human donor in a cohort sampled during active COVID-19.

The genes are TRBV28 and TRBJ2-7; 9 positions match TRBD2. J was trimmed by 5 bases and V by 4 bases; bases with no gene match: 21. CDR3 length: 19 residues. CDR1 and CDR2 from the germline V gene are MDHEN and SYDVKM. The CDR3 loop is CASSSPTPAGGLAPHEQYF. For the CDR3, the DNA is TGTGCCAGCAGTTCCCCAACCCCAGCGGGGGGCCTCGCCCCTCACGAGCAGTACTTC.

The CDR3, as DNA: TGTGCCAGCAGCTCGACAGGGAGGCAGCCCCAGCATTTT. It specifies CASSSTGRQPQHF. The chain has TRBV28 and TRBJ1-5; TRBD1 aligns across 7 bases. The CDR3 is 13 amino acids. Per germline, CDR1 MDHEN and CDR2 SYDVKM. The V segment lost 6 bases and the J segment 7 bases; nucleotides outside the gene matches: 6.

The chain joins TRBV6-6 to TRBJ2-7, with TRBD1 matching over 7 bases. Trimming at V came to 2 bases and at J to 1 base, leaving 2 bases not matched to a gene. CDR1 is MNHNY and CDR2 is SVGAGI in the germline V gene (reference sequence). The CDR3 is made up of 14 amino acids. The CDR3 reads CASSYKGASYEQYF. Here the CDR3 DNA reads TGTGCCAGCAGTTACAAGGGGGCTTCCTACGAGCAGTACTTC.

The chain uses TRBV6-6 and TRBJ2-2; D may be TRBD2 (6 bases). Germline CDR1 and CDR2: MNHNY and SVGAGI (reference sequence). V was pared by 6 bases and J by 5 bases, with 19 bases between. CDR3 length equals 16 residues. The CDR3: CASSRDLGVHTGELFF. The DNA of the CDR3 is TGTGCCAGCAGCCGGGACTTGGGCGTGCATACCGGGGAGCTGTTTTTT.

This sequence joins TRBV11-1 and TRBJ2-3; a possible D gene is TRBD2 (5 bases). V was clipped by 3 bases and J by 5 bases, with 15 bases between them. Germline CDR1 and CDR2: SGHAT and FQDESV (reference sequence). The CDR3 is made up of 15 amino acids. CDR3 in amino acids: CASSFRGQFRDTQYF. The DNA for the CDR3 is TGTGCCAGCAGCTTCAGAGGGCAGTTTAGAGATACGCAGTATTTT.

V usage is TRBV30 and J usage is TRBJ1-5, with D tentatively TRBD1 (6 bases). Germline V gene lookup returns CDR1 GTSNPN and CDR2 SVGIG (reference sequence). The CDR3 runs 13 residues. Between the trimmed V and J ends, which lost 2 bases and 7 bases, there was a span of 12 bases. The CDR3 is CAWSLQGGQPQHF. CDR3 sequence (DNA): TGTGCCTGGAGTTTACAGGGAGGGCAGCCCCAGCATTTT.

V usage is TRBV6-2 or TRBV6-3 and J usage is TRBJ1-2, with TRBD1 matching 8 bases. The CDR3 contains 16 residues. The junction had 13 bases not matched to a gene; V was cut back by 6 bases and J by 4 bases. Germline V lookup: CDR1 MNHEY, CDR2 SVGEGT. The CDR3 reads CASSRSDRGGGYGYTF. The CDR3 coding sequence is TGTGCCAGCAGCCGATCCGACAGGGGAGGAGGCTATGGCTACACCTTC.

V is TRBV7-9 and J is TRBJ2-1, with TRBD2 as a possible D gene (6 bases). Germline lookup yields CDR1 SEHNR and CDR2 FQNEAQ (reference sequence). V lost 5 bases to trimming and J lost 5 bases, with 13 bases between them. This CDR3 is built from 14 residues. The chain's CDR3 is CASSPSGVNNEQFF. The CDR3 coding sequence is TGTGCCAGCAGCCCCTCGGGGGTCAACAATGAGCAGTTCTTC.

The chain uses TRBV15 and TRBJ2-5; the D is unclear. The CDR3 spans 14 residues. Germline V CDR1 and CDR2: LNHNV, YYDKDF (reference sequence). V was clipped by 5 bases and J by 3 bases, with 13 bases between them. The CDR3 region has the DNA TGTGCCACCAGCGGATCTGGGCCGGAAGAGACCCAGTACTTC. Translation gives CATSGSGPEETQYF.

This clone was detected a few times. The gene calls are TRBV5-5 and TRBJ2-1, with D perhaps TRBD2 (7 bases). The CDR3 is made up of 19 amino acids. V dropped 0 bases and J dropped 2 bases, with 21 bases sitting between them. Germline CDR1 SGHKS, CDR2 YYEKEE (reference sequence). CDR3 region: CASSLVVGRGALAYNEQFF. The CDR3 DNA reads TGTGCCAGCAGCTTGGTGGTTGGGAGGGGGGCACTTGCCTACAATGAGCAGTTCTTC. The full variable domain, in which reference TRBV5-5 and TRBJ2-1 provide the parts outside the CDR3, is DAGVTQSPTHLIKTRGQQVTLRCSPISGHKSVSWYQQVLGQGPQFIFQYYEKEERGRGNFPDRFSARQFPNYSSELNVNALLLGDSALYLCASSLVVGRGALAYNEQFFGPGTRLTVL.

This sequence joins TRBV5-1 and TRBJ2-5, with 7 bases identical to TRBD2. Germline values: CDR1 SGHRS, CDR2 YFSETQ. The V segment lost 4 bases and the J segment 5 bases; nucleotides outside the gene matches: 11. The CDR3 length is 15 residues. The CDR3 region is CASSGGTTGGETQYF. DNA of the CDR3: TGCGCCAGCAGCGGGGGGACTACGGGCGGGGAGACCCAGTACTTC.

The rearrangement joins TRBV28 to TRBJ1-2; 8 nucleotides agree with TRBD1. The CDR3 is made up of 17 amino acids. With V trimmed by 7 bases and J by 4 bases, 17 bases remained unmatched. CDR1 and CDR2 (germline): MDHEN, SYDVKM. The CDR3 DNA sequence: TGTGCCAGCATCCCTGTGGGACAGGACTCTAAAGGCTATGGCTACACCTTC. As protein: CASIPVGQDSKGYGYTF.

The V gene is TRBV28, the J gene TRBJ2-5, with D possibly matching TRBD1 (6 bases). From germline, CDR1 is MDHEN and CDR2 SYDVKM. The V and J ends lost 8 bases and 0 bases respectively, with 13 bases between them. The CDR3 extends over 14 amino acids. The CDR3 here is CASFSRGYQETQYF. The CDR3 nucleotides are TGTGCCAGCTTCAGCAGGGGCTACCAAGAGACCCAGTACTTC.

The J gene is TRBJ2-7, the V gene TRBV5-1; D ambiguous. V lost 4 bases, J lost 5 bases, and 13 bases lay in between. CDR3 size: 13 residues. Germline V gene lookup returns CDR1 SGHRS and CDR2 YFSETQ. The CDR3 bases are TGCGCCAGCAGCAAAGAGGTGTTCAACGAGCAGTACTTC. It codes for CASSKEVFNEQYF.

The chain combines TRBV6-5 with TRBJ2-1; 11 bases agree with TRBD2. The CDR3 has 16 amino acids. V was clipped by 0 bases and J by 7 bases; unmatched bases: 5. Germline CDR1 and CDR2: MNHEY and SVGAGI. CDR3 sequence: CASSYSLAGGRNEQFF. CDR3 nucleotides: TGTGCCAGCAGTTACTCTTTAGCGGGGGGGCGGAATGAGCAGTTCTTC.

This clone occurred once. The chain carries TRBV4-1 and TRBJ2-7; D is perhaps TRBD2 (6 bases). Germline V gene data show CDR1 as MGHRA and CDR2 as YSYEKL. V lost 0 bases and J 0 bases, leaving 12 bases between the germline ends. This CDR3 region has 16 residues. This CDR3 reads CASSQDPDGSSYEQYF. In DNA, the CDR3 is TGCGCCAGCAGCCAAGATCCGGACGGGAGCTCCTACGAGCAGTACTTC.

By share, this clone counts as large. This chain joins TRBV7-2 and TRBJ1-1, with a weak D call TRBD1 (5 bases). The germline gives CDR1 SGHTA, CDR2 FQGNSA. This CDR3 region has 15 residues. The V and J ends lost 5 bases and 0 bases respectively, with 13 bases between them. CDR3 DNA: TGTGCCAGCAGCGCCCAGGGCGTTATGAACACTGAAGCTTTCTTT. Its protein product is CASSAQGVMNTEAFF.

The chain combines TRBV7-8 with TRBJ1-2; the D gene is possibly TRBD1 (6 bases). The germline V gene has CDR1 SGHVS and CDR2 FQNEAQ. Trimming took 5 bases from V and 3 from J, leaving 16 bases between them. The CDR3 spans 15 residues. The CDR3: CASSLKRGRDYGYTF. The CDR3 DNA reads as TGTGCCAGCAGCCTCAAGCGGGGGCGCGACTATGGCTACACCTTC.

This clone occurred once. The chain uses TRBV25-1 and TRBJ1-1; 8 bases agree with TRBD1. The CDR3 length is 14 residues. Losses at the gene ends were 6 bases for V and 1 base for J; bases not matched to a gene: 4. CDR1 and CDR2 from the germline V gene are MGHDK and SYGVNS. The CDR3 region has the DNA TGTGCCAGCAGCGACGGGACAGGGAACACTGAAGCTTTCTTT. The encoded protein is CASSDGTGNTEAFF.

This chain joins TRBV11-2 and TRBJ2-2; the D is unclear. This CDR3 is built from 14 residues. Trimming took off 1 base at V and 7 bases at J, with 10 bases between the two ends. CDR1 is SGHAT and CDR2 is FQNNGV in the germline V gene. The CDR3 here is CASSLVVSGGELFF. The CDR3 bases are TGTGCCAGCAGCTTAGTTGTCAGTGGCGGGGAGCTGTTTTTT.

This rearrangement joins TRBV11-2 to TRBJ2-5; 10 bases fit TRBD2. J gave up 5 bases and V 5 bases, and 8 bases lay outside the gene matches. Germline V gene sequence: CDR1 SGHAT, CDR2 FQNNGV. The CDR3 is 15 residues long. CDR3 amino acids: CASSPGTSDAETQYF. CDR3 nucleotides: TGTGCCAGCAGCCCCGGGACTAGCGATGCGGAGACCCAGTACTTC.

The chain uses TRBV10-1 and TRBJ1-4; 9 bases map to TRBD1. The trim removed 11 bases at V and 3 bases at J, leaving 10 bases unmatched. This CDR3 comprises 15 residues. Germline CDR1 reads WNHNN; CDR2 reads SYGVQD (reference sequence). The CDR3 DNA is TGCGCCGAATCGGACAGGGGAGATCCTAATGAAAAACTGTTTTTT. Translating gives CAESDRGDPNEKLFF.

This chain connects TRBV4-1 to TRBJ2-7; D might be TRBD2 (5 bases). The CDR3 contains 16 residues. V was shortened by 0 bases and J by 0 bases, with 12 bases between the two germline ends. Germline CDR1 and CDR2: MGHRA and YSYEKL. This CDR3 is CASSQDGRESSYEQYF. The CDR3 DNA sequence: TGCGCCAGCAGCCAAGATGGGAGAGAAAGCTCCTACGAGCAGTACTTC.